One sample yielded the 27 T cell receptor beta chains listed below, sequenced in a study of shared clonotypes between healthy human individuals. Naivety among CD8 cells was defined by CD45RO negativity and positive CCR7 selection, thereby excluding terminally differentiated effector memory CD45RA+ cells. Repertoires were generated with immunoSEQ multiplex PCR, while TCRdb's copy carries only in-frame clones and drops some. The table has about 2 million clones, about 95% seen once. Sequencing was done on a sample of naive CD8+ T cells sorted from blood. These receptor sequences come from a man aged 18 to 29 in good health.

The genes are TRBV2 and TRBJ1-1, with D maybe TRBD1 (6 bases). Germline CDR1 SNHLY, CDR2 FYNNEI. The CDR3 sequence is 12 residues long. V lost 7 bases and J 1 base, leaving 7 bases between the germline ends. The CDR3 region has the DNA TGTGCCAGCATAGGGGGGAACACTGAAGCTTTCTTT. As protein: CASIGGNTEAFF. Supplemented by reference TRBV2 and TRBJ1-1, the full variable domain reads EPEVTQTPSHQVTQMGQEVILRCVPISNHLYFYWYRQILGQKVEFLVSFYNNEISEKSEIFDDQFSVERPDGSNFTLKIRSTKLEDSAMYFCASIGGNTEAFFGQGTRLTVV.

The chain recombines TRBV5-6 with TRBJ2-5, with 7 bases that match TRBD2. The CDR3 consists of 14 residues. J lost 5 bases, V lost 1 base, and 5 bases had no gene match. Germline V lookup: CDR1 SGHDT, CDR2 YYEEEE. The CDR3 DNA sequence: TGTGCCAGCAGCTTGTGGGGGGGAGTCGAGACCCAGTACTTC. As protein: CASSLWGGVETQYF.

J is TRBJ2-1 and V is TRBV4-1, with D possibly matching TRBD2 (5 bases). Trimming shortened V by 2 bases and J by 3 bases, and 20 bases separated the two germline ends. This CDR3 region has 18 residues. Per germline, CDR1 MGHRA and CDR2 YSYEKL. DNA for the CDR3: TGCGCCAGCAGCCAACTGGCGGGTGGCCCCGTAGACTACAATGAGCAGTTCTTC. Amino acid sequence: CASSQLAGGPVDYNEQFF.

Only one count was recorded for this clone. CDR3 loop: CASSYRKGLGEQYF. The CDR3 DNA reads as TGTGCCAGCAGTTACAGGAAAGGGTTAGGGGAGCAGTACTTC. The chain employs TRBV6-5 and TRBJ2-7, with D unclear. The CDR3 spans 14 residues. V was trimmed by 2 bases and J by 7 bases, leaving 15 bases between them. CDR1 MNHEY and CDR2 SVGAGI come from the germline V gene.

The chain links TRBV11-2 to TRBJ1-2; possible D gene TRBD1, 5 bases. Germline assignment: CDR1 SGHAT and CDR2 FQNNGV. CDR3 length: 13 amino acids. V was cut by 2 bases and J by 7 bases, with 11 bases left in between. In nucleotides, the CDR3 is TGTGCCAGCAGCTTATCCCGCAGGGCTGGCTACACCTTC. This encodes CASSLSRRAGYTF. Full variable domain (remainder filled in from reference TRBV11-2 and TRBJ1-2): EAGVAQSPRYKIIEKRQSVAFWCNPISGHATLYWYQQILGQGPKLLIQFQNNGVVDDSQLPKDRFSAERLKGVDSTLKIQPAKLEDSAVYLCASSLSRRAGYTFGSGTRLTVV.

This clone was observed a few times. V and J are TRBV2 and TRBJ2-7; D not resolved. This CDR3 comprises 13 residues. Germline CDR1 and CDR2: SNHLY and FYNNEI. The V end was cut by 4 bases, the J end by 0 bases, with 7 bases between. As DNA, the CDR3 is TGTGCCAGCAGTGCGTACAGCTCCTACGAGCAGTACTTC. Protein: CASSAYSSYEQYF.

This chain links TRBV19 with TRBJ2-1; TRBD1 might be the D (6 bases). This CDR3 comprises 15 residues. Germline CDR1 reads LNHDA; CDR2 reads SQIVND (reference sequence). The V end was cut by 5 bases, the J end by 2 bases, with 13 bases between. CDR3 sequence reads: CASSPSWGPYNEQFF. For the CDR3, the DNA is TGTGCCAGTAGTCCAAGTTGGGGGCCCTACAATGAGCAGTTCTTC.

With regard to this clone: The same CDR3 is also encoded by other DNA sequences in this sample. J is TRBJ2-2 and V is TRBV27; 8 bases align to TRBD2. Trimming cost V 3 bases and J 1 base; bases outside gene matches: 4. The CDR3 is made up of 16 amino acids. Germline assignment: CDR1 MNHEY and CDR2 SMNVEV (reference sequence). CDR3 region: CASSLLAGGNTGELFF. CDR3 nucleotides: TGTGCCAGCAGTTTGCTTGCGGGAGGGAACACCGGGGAGCTGTTTTTT.

The V gene is TRBV11-2, the J gene TRBJ2-3; D is undetermined. CDR3 length: 13 residues. V lost 0 bases, J lost 4 bases, and 5 bases lay in between. In germline, CDR1 is SGHAT, CDR2 FQNNGV. Here the CDR3 DNA reads TGTGCCAGCAGCTTAGAGGTCGCAGATACGCAGTATTTT. Translating it yields CASSLEVADTQYF.

CDR3 sequence (DNA): TGTGCCAGCAGCCAAGATAGAGGACAGGGGGCATGGAATGAGCAGTTCTTC. Encoded protein: CASSQDRGQGAWNEQFF. J is TRBJ2-1 and V is TRBV4-2, with TRBD1 matching 11 bases. This CDR3 spans 17 amino acids. The J segment lost 7 bases and the V segment lost 0 bases, leaving 8 bases of the junction unmatched. CDR1 is LGHNA and CDR2 is YNFKEQ in the germline V gene.

The chain links TRBV10-3 to TRBJ2-7; 9 bases map to TRBD2. Germline trimming cut 3 bases from V and 4 bases from J; bases unmatched to any gene: 10. Looked up from germline, CDR1 is ENHRY and CDR2 is SYGVKD. This CDR3 has 16 amino acids. CDR3 protein: CAISDKPGSGSYEQYF. The DNA for the CDR3 is TGTGCCATCAGTGACAAGCCTGGTAGCGGGAGTTACGAGCAGTACTTC.

The rearrangement joins TRBV5-4 to TRBJ2-7; 9 nucleotides match TRBD2. The CDR3 covers 14 residues. V was pared by 4 bases and J by 6 bases, with 8 bases of the junction left unmatched. Germline CDR1 is SGHNT and CDR2 is YYREEE (reference sequence). As DNA, the CDR3 is TGTGCCAGCAGCACGGTGGGAGCGGGAGGCGAGCAGTACTTC. Its translation is CASSTVGAGGEQYF.

The V gene is TRBV6-1, the J gene TRBJ1-1; a possible D gene is TRBD1 (6 bases). Looked up from germline, CDR1 is MNHNS and CDR2 is SASEGT. V lost 1 base to trimming and J lost 6 bases, with 12 bases between them. This CDR3 is 14 amino acids long. CDR3 sequence: CASSEVGGMSEAFF. CDR3 coding DNA: TGTGCCAGCAGTGAAGTAGGGGGAATGTCTGAAGCTTTCTTT.

V is TRBV6-6 and J is TRBJ2-1; D perhaps matches TRBD2 (5 bases). V lost 3 bases and J lost 7, with 7 bases in between. Germline lookup yields CDR1 MNHNY and CDR2 SVGAGI (reference sequence). This CDR3 is built from 12 residues. The CDR3 loop is CASSYGENEQFF. The CDR3 DNA reads TGTGCCAGCAGTTATGGGGAGAATGAGCAGTTCTTC.

V is TRBV7-6 and J is TRBJ2-2; 10 positions match TRBD1. J was trimmed by 3 bases and V by 4 bases; bases with no gene match: 5. Per the germline V gene, CDR1 is SGHVS and CDR2 is FNYEAQ. The CDR3 consists of 16 residues. The CDR3 sequence: CASSWTTGGDTGELFF. In DNA form, the CDR3 reads TGTGCCAGCAGCTGGACGACAGGGGGCGACACCGGGGAGCTGTTTTTT.

The chain combines TRBV7-9 with TRBJ2-7; no clear D. The CDR3 is made up of 12 amino acids. The ends were cut back, 4 bases at V and 3 bases at J, with 7 bases in the middle. Germline CDR1 is SEHNR and CDR2 is FQNEAQ (reference sequence). In DNA form, the CDR3 reads TGTGCCAGCAGCTCCCAGGACTACGAGCAGTACTTC. Translating it yields CASSSQDYEQYF.

With regard to this clone: This same CDR3 is encoded by further DNA sequences in the sample. This chain connects TRBV29-1 to TRBJ2-7, with a possible D match to TRBD2 (6 bases). The CDR3 has 13 amino acids. Deletions cut 4 bases from V and 0 bases from J, with 10 bases between. CDR1 and CDR2 from the germline V gene are SQVTM and ANQGSEA. The CDR3 nucleotides are TGCAGCGTTGGAGGAGGGACCTCCTACGAGCAGTACTTC. This gives the protein CSVGGGTSYEQYF.

The chain recombines TRBV4-1 with TRBJ2-1; 10 nucleotides line up with TRBD2. The CDR3 is 16 amino acids. The V segment lost 4 bases and the J segment 4 bases; nucleotides outside the gene matches: 7. Germline CDR1 MGHRA, CDR2 YSYEKL. Written as DNA, the CDR3 is TGCGCCAGCAGCCTCCATCGGACTAGCGGTTACAATGAGCAGTTCTTC. As protein: CASSLHRTSGYNEQFF.

The chain uses TRBV4-1 and TRBJ1-4; a possible D gene is TRBD1 (6 bases). Trimming shortened V by 1 base and J by 0 bases, and 12 bases separated the two germline ends. CDR1 and CDR2 from the germline V gene are MGHRA and YSYEKL. The CDR3 length is 17 residues. The CDR3 is CASSQGPSGATNEKLFF. The DNA of the CDR3 is TGCGCCAGCAGCCAAGGTCCCTCAGGGGCAACTAATGAAAAACTGTTTTTT.

The chain recombines TRBV29-1 with TRBJ1-1; no clear D. The CDR3 contains 15 residues. Germline CDR1 SQVTM, CDR2 ANQGSEA. The V end was cut by 3 bases, the J end by 0 bases, with 14 bases between. CDR3 sequence (DNA): TGCAGCGTTGAGGTCGGACGGAATATGAACACTGAAGCTTTCTTT. Protein sequence: CSVEVGRNMNTEAFF. Using reference TRBV29-1 and TRBJ1-1 for the parts outside the CDR3, the full variable domain is SAVISQKPSRDICQRGTSLTIQCQVDSQVTMMFWYRQQPGQSLTLIATANQGSEATYESGFVIDKFPISRPNLTFSTLTVSNMSPEDSSIYLCSVEVGRNMNTEAFFGQGTRLTVV.

The V and J genes are TRBV6-5 and TRBJ2-5; tentative D call: TRBD1 (5 bases). The CDR3 loop spans 13 amino acids. Germline V CDR1 and CDR2: MNHEY, SVGAGI. V lost 5 bases and J lost 2, with 9 bases in between. Here the CDR3 reads CASSLRGQETQYF. Here the CDR3 DNA reads TGTGCCAGCAGTCTTAGGGGACAAGAGACCCAGTACTTC.

This chain connects TRBV11-2 to TRBJ2-7; D might be TRBD2 (6 bases). CDR3 length: 12 amino acids. Germline V gene data show CDR1 as SGHAT and CDR2 as FQNNGV. V was pared by 7 bases and J by 3 bases, with 10 bases between. The CDR3 loop reads CASTAGGYEQYF. CDR3 nucleotides: TGTGCCAGCACAGCCGGGGGCTACGAGCAGTACTTC. Together with reference TRBV11-2 and TRBJ2-7, the CDR3 gives the full variable domain: EAGVAQSPRYKIIEKRQSVAFWCNPISGHATLYWYQQILGQGPKLLIQFQNNGVVDDSQLPKDRFSAERLKGVDSTLKIQPAKLEDSAVYLCASTAGGYEQYFGPGTRLTVT.

As regards this clone: The same CDR3 also results from other DNA sequences found in this sample. The CDR3 sequence: CASSQEVAGGPYEQYF. In DNA form, the CDR3 reads TGCGCCAGCAGCCAAGAGGTCGCAGGGGGCCCCTACGAGCAGTACTTC. V gene TRBV4-3 combines with J gene TRBJ2-7; 8 bases agree with TRBD1. The CDR3 covers 16 residues. CDR1 LGHNA and CDR2 YSLEER come from the germline V gene. V was clipped by 0 bases and J by 2 bases; unmatched bases: 6.

Points on this clone: This CDR3 is also generated by other DNA sequences in the sample. The V call is TRBV6-5, the J call TRBJ1-2, with 8 nucleotides matching TRBD1. Germline V CDR1 and CDR2: MNHEY, SVGAGI. The CDR3 is made up of 13 amino acids. The trim removed 2 bases at V and 8 bases at J, leaving 4 bases unmatched. CDR3 bases: TGTGCCAGCAGTTACGGACAGGGAGAAGGCTACACCTTC. The encoded protein is CASSYGQGEGYTF.

The V gene is TRBV9, the J gene TRBJ2-7; 10 bases fit TRBD1. V shed 4 bases and J 6 bases; nucleotides not matched to a gene: 7. Germline V lookup: CDR1 SGDLS, CDR2 YYNGEE. The CDR3 loop spans 14 amino acids. The CDR3 coding sequence is TGTGCCAGCAGCTTCCGGGACAGGGGTTTCGAGCAGTACTTC. This sequence encodes CASSFRDRGFEQYF.

The chain couples TRBV9 to TRBJ2-1; 9 bases match TRBD2. Germline trimming cut 3 bases from V and 6 bases from J; bases unmatched to any gene: 7. This CDR3 contains 15 residues. Germline lookup yields CDR1 SGDLS and CDR2 YYNGEE. CDR3 in DNA: TGTGCCAGCAGCGCCGGTGCGGGGGGGCGCAATGAGCAGTTCTTC. Protein: CASSAGAGGRNEQFF. Full variable domain (outside the CDR3, taken from reference TRBV9 and TRBJ2-1): DSGVTQTPKHLITATGQRVTLRCSPRSGDLSVYWYQQSLDQGLQFLIQYYNGEERAKGNILERFSAQQFPDLHSELNLSSLELGDSALYFCASSAGAGGRNEQFFGPGTRLTVL.

This chain joins TRBV7-9 and TRBJ1-4, with 8 bases identical to TRBD1. Trimming took 3 bases from V and 5 from J; bases not matched to a gene: 14. The CDR3 covers 18 residues. Germline V gene lookup returns CDR1 SEHNR and CDR2 FQNEAQ (reference sequence). The CDR3 loop is CASSFRRTGSVQNEKLFF. Here the CDR3 DNA reads TGTGCCAGCAGCTTCCGACGGACAGGGTCAGTTCAGAATGAAAAACTGTTTTTT.